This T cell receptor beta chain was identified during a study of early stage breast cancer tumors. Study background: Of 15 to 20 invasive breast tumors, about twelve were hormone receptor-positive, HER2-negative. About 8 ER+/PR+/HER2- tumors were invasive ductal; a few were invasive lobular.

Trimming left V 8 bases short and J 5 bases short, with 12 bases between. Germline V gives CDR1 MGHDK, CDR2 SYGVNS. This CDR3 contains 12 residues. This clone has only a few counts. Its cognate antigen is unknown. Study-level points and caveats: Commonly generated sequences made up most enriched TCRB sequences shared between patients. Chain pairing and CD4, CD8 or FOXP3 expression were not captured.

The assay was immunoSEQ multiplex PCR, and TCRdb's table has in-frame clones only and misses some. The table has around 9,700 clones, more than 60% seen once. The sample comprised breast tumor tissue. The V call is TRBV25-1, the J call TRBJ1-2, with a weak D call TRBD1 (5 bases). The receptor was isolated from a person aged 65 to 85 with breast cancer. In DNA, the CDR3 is TGTGCCAGCCGGGGGAGTGGATATGGCTACACCTTC. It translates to CASRGSGYGYTF.